The 9 T cell receptor beta chains in this list originate from one sample, sequenced in a study of Ad26.COV2.S vaccination and SARS-CoV-2 variants. Produced via immunoSEQ multiplex PCR; TCRdb's table is partial and in-frame only. The repertoire holds 300,000 to 400,000 clones, with about 88% as singletons. The sample's treatment: some 19 received Ad26.COV2.S at low or high dose, single or two shots; 5 received placebo; per-sample allocation not given. Sampling was done on day 63 after the first vaccine or placebo injection. The material sequenced was peripheral blood, taken in a trial of Ad26.COV2.S vaccine versus placebo. These receptors all come from a person aged 18-60 years who received the Ad26.COV2.S COVID-19 vaccine or a placebo.

The chain is built from TRBV28 and TRBJ1-1, with unresolved D. This CDR3 is built from 14 residues. Germline V gives CDR1 MDHEN, CDR2 SYDVKM. V was trimmed by 6 bases and J by 1 base, leaving 12 bases between them. The CDR3 region is CASRGGSRNTEAFF. In DNA, the CDR3 is TGTGCCAGCAGGGGCGGCTCACGGAACACTGAAGCTTTCTTT.

This chain joins TRBV11-2 and TRBJ1-3; TRBD1 matches 9 bases. V lost 2 bases and J lost 2; bases outside the gene matches: 7. CDR3 length: 17 amino acids. Germline V gene lookup returns CDR1 SGHAT and CDR2 FQNNGV. CDR3 in DNA: TGTGCCAGCAGCTTAAATCTCCGGGACAGGGCTGGAAACACCATATATTTT. It specifies CASSLNLRDRAGNTIYF. The full variable domain, in which reference TRBV11-2 and TRBJ1-3 provide the parts outside the CDR3, is EAGVAQSPRYKIIEKRQSVAFWCNPISGHATLYWYQQILGQGPKLLIQFQNNGVVDDSQLPKDRFSAERLKGVDSTLKIQPAKLEDSAVYLCASSLNLRDRAGNTIYFGEGSWLTVV.

The sample holds one count of this clone. V and J are TRBV19 and TRBJ1-2, with 7 bases fitting TRBD1. CDR3 length equals 14 residues. Germline values: CDR1 LNHDA, CDR2 SQIVND (reference sequence). Unmatched junction bases numbered 8, after V lost 5 bases and J lost 5 bases. Here the CDR3 DNA reads TGTGCCAGTAGTGATCCCGGGACAGCTTATGGCTACACCTTC. This encodes CASSDPGTAYGYTF.

V is TRBV19 and J is TRBJ1-3; 8 bases match TRBD1. From germline, CDR1 is LNHDA and CDR2 SQIVND (reference sequence). V lost 10 bases, J lost 8 bases, and 10 bases stayed unmatched. This CDR3 is 13 amino acids long. The CDR3 region has the DNA TGTGCCATTTCGGACAGGGAGGGAGACACCATATATTTT. Translation gives CAISDREGDTIYF.

V is TRBV14 and J is TRBJ1-4; D is undetermined. V dropped 1 base and J dropped 15 bases, with 15 bases sitting between them. Germline CDR1 SGHDN, CDR2 FVKESK. CDR3 size: 13 residues. CDR3 in DNA: TGTGCCAGCAGCCAAGTCCGATCTGGCATAGTGTTTTTT. Translated, it gives CASSQVRSGIVFF.

The chain uses TRBV5-1 and TRBJ1-1; the D is unclear. V was pared by 0 bases and J by 4 bases, with 13 bases between. The CDR3 has 15 amino acids. Germline CDR1 and CDR2: SGHRS and YFSETQ. For the CDR3, the DNA is TGCGCCAGCAGCTTGGACGTTGATCGCGTCACTGAAGCTTTCTTT. It specifies CASSLDVDRVTEAFF. The complete variable domain, with remaining parts taken from reference TRBV5-1 and TRBJ1-1, reads KAGVTQTPRYLIKTRGQQVTLSCSPISGHRSVSWYQQTPGQGLQFLFEYFSETQRNKGNFPGRFSGRQFSNSRSEMNVSTLELGDSALYLCASSLDVDRVTEAFFGQGTRLTVV.

This chain uses TRBV5-1 with TRBJ2-5, with D hard to call. The V gene lost 1 base and the J gene lost 2 bases, with 3 bases spanning the gap. The CDR3 is made up of 12 amino acids. CDR1 is SGHRS and CDR2 is YFSETQ in the germline V gene. The CDR3 sequence is CASSLPQETQYF. CDR3 DNA sequence: TGCGCCAGCAGCTTGCCGCAAGAGACCCAGTACTTC.

This chain connects TRBV18 to TRBJ2-1, with 8 nucleotides matching TRBD1. The V gene's germline CDR1 is KGHSH and CDR2 LQKENI. CDR3 size: 13 residues. Trimming took 3 bases from V and 15 from J; bases not matched to a gene: 10. DNA of the CDR3: TGTGCCAGCTCACCCTCGGACAGGGTACCCCGGTTCTTC. Translation gives CASSPSDRVPRFF.

The rearrangement links TRBV29-1 to TRBJ2-5, with TRBD1 matching 12 bases. This CDR3 spans 14 amino acids. J was trimmed by 5 bases and V by 4 bases; bases with no gene match: 5. The V gene's germline CDR1 is SQVTM and CDR2 ANQGSEA. In DNA form, the CDR3 reads TGCAGCGTTGGAGGGACAGGGGGCGGGGAGACCCAGTACTTC. The encoded protein is CSVGGTGGGETQYF. Filled out from reference TRBV29-1 and TRBJ2-5, the complete variable domain reads SAVISQKPSRDICQRGTSLTIQCQVDSQVTMMFWYRQQPGQSLTLIATANQGSEATYESGFVIDKFPISRPNLTFSTLTVSNMSPEDSSIYLCSVGGTGGGETQYFGPGTRLLVL.